These 27 T cell receptor beta chains were sequenced from one sample in a study of cytomegalovirus exposure and HLA in healthy donors (dated by TCRdb to about 2017). Libraries were prepared through the immunoSEQ multiplex PCR assay. The multiplex PCR relied on a mix of 60 forward primers for TCR Vbeta segments and 13 reverse primers for TCR Jbeta segments. Drawn from immuneACCESS, this table holds only the in-frame rearrangements with V and J called that TCRdb kept. Clones are partly lost; checked studies trace under half to an unresolved V gene and leave the rest unexplained. Present in this sample are 95,000 to 100,000 clones, roughly 70% of which were seen just once. Jointly, the top ten make up about 10% of the sample. Source material: PBMCs. The receptors come from a man aged 45-65 years in good health and CMV-seronegative.

V and J are TRBV18 and TRBJ1-3, with no clear D. With 0 bases removed from V and 0 bases from J, the gap between germline ends came to 12 bases. Germline V gene lookup returns CDR1 KGHSH and CDR2 LQKENI. This CDR3 is built from 17 residues. The CDR3 loop reads CASSPPGGMNSGNTIYF. CDR3 coding DNA: TGTGCCAGCTCACCACCTGGAGGAATGAACTCTGGAAACACCATATATTTT. The complete variable domain, with remaining parts taken from reference TRBV18 and TRBJ1-3, reads NAGVMQNPRHLVRRRGQEARLRCSPMKGHSHVYWYRQLPEEGLKFMVYLQKENIIDESGMPKERFSAEFPKEGPSILRIQQVVRGDSAAYFCASSPPGGMNSGNTIYFGEGSWLTVV.

A single count supports this clone. The gene calls are TRBV30 and TRBJ2-7; 9 bases agree with TRBD2. Trimming removed 5 bases from V and 9 bases from J; junction bases left unmatched: 14. In germline, CDR1 is GTSNPN, CDR2 SVGIG (reference sequence). CDR3 size: 14 residues. The CDR3 DNA reads as TGTGCCTGGGGGAGGGGAGGGGGCGGGGGGGCGCAGTACTTC. Its protein is CAWGRGGGGGAQYF.

This clone was counted between two and nine times. This rearrangement joins TRBV6-6 to TRBJ2-1, with D possibly TRBD1 on 5 matching bases. The length of the CDR3 is 14 residues. Germline V lookup: CDR1 MNHNY, CDR2 SVGAGI (reference sequence). Trimming took 4 bases from V and 0 from J, leaving 7 bases between them. This CDR3 reads CASSLDSSYNEQFF. DNA of the CDR3: TGTGCCAGCAGTTTAGACAGCTCCTACAATGAGCAGTTCTTC.

The chain carries TRBV18 and TRBJ2-1; possibly TRBD1 for D (5 bases). Germline V gene sequence: CDR1 KGHSH, CDR2 LQKENI. V was clipped by 6 bases and J by 6 bases, with 21 bases between them. The CDR3 consists of 16 residues. The CDR3 DNA reads TGTGCCAGCTCTTCATCCGTGGTGGCAGGGTCCAATGAGCAGTTCTTC. Translated: CASSSSVVAGSNEQFF. Variable domain in full (rest from reference TRBV18 and TRBJ2-1): NAGVMQNPRHLVRRRGQEARLRCSPMKGHSHVYWYRQLPEEGLKFMVYLQKENIIDESGMPKERFSAEFPKEGPSILRIQQVVRGDSAAYFCASSSSVVAGSNEQFFGPGTRLTVL.

This clone was detected a few times. The chain combines TRBV16 with TRBJ1-1; TRBD1 agrees at 7 bases. Germline loops: CDR1 KGHSY, CDR2 FQNENV. Unmatched junction bases numbered 8, after V lost 2 bases and J lost 5 bases. CDR3 length: 15 amino acids. The CDR3 loop is CASSQMTGWGTEAFF. In nucleotides, the CDR3 is TGTGCCAGCAGCCAAATGACAGGGTGGGGTACTGAAGCTTTCTTT.

The V gene is TRBV6-1, the J gene TRBJ2-3, with D tentatively TRBD2 (6 bases). The CDR3 spans 13 residues. Germline V gene sequence: CDR1 MNHNS, CDR2 SASEGT. V lost 6 bases to trimming and J lost 6 bases, with 13 bases between them. CDR3: CASSQNGGDTQYF. CDR3 in DNA: TGTGCCAGCAGCCAGAATGGGGGGGATACGCAGTATTTT.

This chain uses TRBV4-1 with TRBJ1-2; maybe TRBD1 (5 bases). The CDR3 is 12 amino acids. From germline, CDR1 is MGHRA and CDR2 YSYEKL. The germline V and J ends were trimmed by 0 bases and 8 bases, with 7 bases remaining between them. The CDR3 protein is CASSQEAGGYTF. In DNA form, the CDR3 reads TGCGCCAGCAGCCAAGAGGCAGGGGGCTACACCTTC.

The genes are TRBV5-8 and TRBJ1-5; maybe TRBD1 (5 bases). Germline lookup yields CDR1 SGHTS and CDR2 YDEGEE. The CDR3 runs to 14 residues. Trimming stripped 5 bases from V and 5 bases from J, with 14 bases between. The DNA of the CDR3 is TGTGCCAGCAGGGAGAGGGGACTGTATCAGCCCCAGCATTTT. Translating gives CASRERGLYQPQHF.

V is TRBV20-1 and J is TRBJ1-1; D is unclear. The CDR3 has 11 residues. Germline CDR1 is DFQATT and CDR2 is SNEGSKA (reference sequence). The CDR3, as DNA: TGCAGCTCTACGGGGAACACTGAAGCTTTCTTT. Its protein is CSSTGNTEAFF.

Of note for this clone: A read error may produce the germline difference seen at one junction end. CDR3 sequence: CSSSLPQGPGNTIYF. CDR3 nucleotides: TGTTCCAGCAGCTTACCACAGGGGCCTGGAAACACCATATATTTT. The chain links TRBV7-9 to TRBJ1-3; TRBD1 matches 7 bases. The CDR3 extends over 15 amino acids. Germline values: CDR1 SEHNR, CDR2 FQNEAQ (reference sequence).

CDR3 sequence reads: CASSSELAGGRYNEQFF. In DNA, the CDR3 is TGTGCCAGCAGTTCTGAACTAGCGGGAGGGCGATACAATGAGCAGTTCTTC. This rearrangement joins TRBV28 to TRBJ2-1, with 13 positions matching TRBD2. Germline CDR1 MDHEN, CDR2 SYDVKM. CDR3 length: 17 amino acids. The J segment lost 4 bases and the V segment lost 4 bases, leaving 7 bases of the junction unmatched.

V and J are TRBV6-1 and TRBJ1-4; D is unclear. CDR3 size: 15 residues. V lost 5 bases and J lost 2, with 12 bases in between. From germline, CDR1 is MNHNS and CDR2 SASEGT. This chain's CDR3 is CASSIGDWTNEKLFF. For the CDR3, the DNA is TGTGCCAGCAGTATCGGAGACTGGACTAATGAAAAACTGTTTTTT.

The rearrangement uses TRBV5-1 and TRBJ2-5; D remains unclear. The end of the DNA is better explained by TRBJ2-7, so the J call may be wrong. The CDR3 is 13 amino acids. CDR1 SGHRS and CDR2 YFSETQ come from the germline V gene. In DNA, the CDR3 is TGCGCCAGCAGCTTCGCCCGCTCCTACGAGCAGTACTTC. Its protein product is CASSFARSYEQYF.

The gene calls are TRBV28 and TRBJ2-7, with 7 bases lining up with TRBD1. CDR1 MDHEN and CDR2 SYDVKM come from the germline V gene. The CDR3 is 14 residues long. After removal of 8 bases from V and 2 bases from J, the junction contained 9 bases not matched to a gene. The CDR3 DNA reads TGTGCCAGCCGCATAGGGACAGTCCCCTACGAGCAGTACTTC. Translated, it gives CASRIGTVPYEQYF.

The chain uses TRBV30 and TRBJ2-3; 11 positions agree with TRBD2. Per germline, CDR1 GTSNPN and CDR2 SVGIG (reference sequence). With 4 bases clipped from V and 1 base from J, the junction kept 7 bases outside the gene matches. The CDR3 spans 16 residues. In DNA form, the CDR3 reads TGTGCCTGGACCTTCGGGACTAGCGGCCGCACAGATACGCAGTATTTT. It yields the protein CAWTFGTSGRTDTQYF.

The V gene is TRBV27, the J gene TRBJ1-5; possibly TRBD1 for D (5 bases). Trimming took off 4 bases at V and 6 bases at J, with 13 bases between the two ends. The CDR3 spans 14 residues. Looked up from germline, CDR1 is MNHEY and CDR2 is SMNVEV (reference sequence). CDR3 sequence (DNA): TGTGCCAGCAGTTCAGACAGAAGGAGTCAGCCCCAGCATTTT. It is translated as CASSSDRRSQPQHF.

This clone was counted a few times. This chain connects TRBV11-3 to TRBJ2-7; a weak D match, TRBD2 (5 bases). V was pared by 5 bases and J by 0 bases, with 11 bases between. The CDR3 length is 14 residues. Germline V gene data show CDR1 as SGHNT and CDR2 as YENEEA. CDR3 coding DNA: TGTGCCAGCAGCCCTGGCGGGCCCTCCTACGAGCAGTACTTC. Translating it yields CASSPGGPSYEQYF.

In the case of this clone: At one boundary the junction diverges from the germline segment, which might be a read error. J is TRBJ2-7 and V is TRBV5-1; 7 positions match TRBD2. Germline CDR1 is SGHRS and CDR2 is YFSETQ. This CDR3 comprises 11 residues. The CDR3 loop reads CASTEGTTLNF. The CDR3 DNA reads TGCGCCAGCACGGAGGGGACTACCCTCAACTTC.

The chain has TRBV27 and TRBJ2-1; D gene unclear. Trimming shortened V by 2 bases and J by 9 bases, and 11 bases separated the two germline ends. The CDR3 totals 13 residues. Germline V gene lookup returns CDR1 MNHEY and CDR2 SMNVEV (reference sequence). CDR3 DNA sequence: TGTGCCAGCAGTTTAACCTTAAGGAGTGAGCAGTTCTTC. Encoded protein: CASSLTLRSEQFF.

The chain recombines TRBV4-1 with TRBJ1-4, with TRBD1 as a possible D gene (5 bases). This CDR3 spans 14 amino acids. Trimming stripped 1 base from V and 3 bases from J, with 6 bases between. CDR1 MGHRA and CDR2 YSYEKL come from the germline V gene. This CDR3 is CASSQGGSNEKLFF. CDR3 nucleotide sequence: TGCGCCAGCAGCCAAGGGGGCTCTAATGAAAAACTGTTTTTT.

The rearrangement joins TRBV9 to TRBJ2-1, with 7 positions matching TRBD1. Germline CDR1 SGDLS, CDR2 YYNGEE. The V gene end was trimmed by 0 bases and the J gene end by 3 bases; junction bases not matched to a gene: 9. The CDR3 loop spans 17 amino acids. The chain's CDR3 is CASSVANEGAYYNEQFF. CDR3 coding DNA: TGTGCCAGCAGCGTAGCTAATGAGGGGGCTTACTACAATGAGCAGTTCTTC. The complete variable domain, with remaining parts taken from reference TRBV9 and TRBJ2-1, reads DSGVTQTPKHLITATGQRVTLRCSPRSGDLSVYWYQQSLDQGLQFLIQYYNGEERAKGNILERFSAQQFPDLHSELNLSSLELGDSALYFCASSVANEGAYYNEQFFGPGTRLTVL.

The rearrangement uses TRBV10-2 and TRBJ1-4; the match to TRBD1 covers 7 bases. Trimming took 6 bases from V and 7 from J; bases not matched to a gene: 8. The CDR3 totals 14 residues. The germline gives CDR1 WSHSY, CDR2 SAAADI. CDR3 sequence (DNA): TGCGCCAGCAGGGAGACAGGGAGTGGTGAAAAACTGTTTTTT. Its translation is CASRETGSGEKLFF.

This rearrangement joins TRBV29-1 to TRBJ2-7; tentative D call: TRBD2 (6 bases). V shed 4 bases and J shed 2 bases, with 12 bases lying between them. This CDR3 is built from 13 residues. The germline CDR1 and CDR2 sequences are SQVTM and ANQGSEA. CDR3 sequence reads: CSVASQRAYEQYF. CDR3 nucleotide sequence: TGCAGCGTTGCTTCCCAGCGGGCCTACGAGCAGTACTTC.

The chain has TRBV19 and TRBJ2-1, with TRBD2 matching over 7 bases. After removal of 5 bases from V and 0 bases from J, the junction contained 7 bases not matched to a gene. This CDR3 is built from 16 residues. Germline CDR1 reads LNHDA; CDR2 reads SQIVND (reference sequence). CDR3 protein: CASSPGGGSSYNEQFF. The CDR3 DNA is TGTGCCAGTAGTCCTGGGGGGGGAAGCTCCTACAATGAGCAGTTCTTC.

The CDR3 DNA follows: TGTGCCTGGAGTGTAGCCTCCGGGATAAACTATGGCTACACCTTC. Amino acid sequence: CAWSVASGINYGYTF. The chain is built from TRBV30 and TRBJ1-2; D is unclear. Germline V gene sequence: CDR1 GTSNPN, CDR2 SVGIG (reference sequence). The CDR3 covers 15 residues. Trimming stripped 0 bases from V and 2 bases from J, with 13 bases between.

The rearrangement links TRBV7-9 to TRBJ1-4, with 8 positions matching TRBD1. The CDR3 runs 15 residues. With 2 bases clipped from V and 6 bases from J, the junction kept 5 bases outside the gene matches. The V gene's germline CDR1 is SEHNR and CDR2 FQNEAQ (reference sequence). CDR3 residues: CASSLPTGVDEKLFF. The CDR3 DNA sequence: TGTGCCAGCAGCTTACCGACAGGGGTCGATGAAAAACTGTTTTTT.

The CDR3 is CASSQTGLYEQYF. CDR3 DNA sequence: TGTGCCAGCAGTCAGACAGGGCTCTACGAGCAGTACTTC. The chain uses TRBV28 and TRBJ2-7; TRBD1 matches at 7 bases. The CDR3 is made up of 13 amino acids. Per the germline V gene, CDR1 is MDHEN and CDR2 is SYDVKM. V was clipped by 5 bases and J by 3 bases; unmatched bases: 4.